The 26 T cell receptor beta chains presented below share a single source sample, sequenced in a study of T cell repertoires in aging, cancer and after chemotherapy. The template was genomic DNA from peripheral blood, not RNA. A mixed TRB-A/B primer pool amplified rearranged TRB by multiplex touch-down PCR. One entry per CDR3 protein, called by TCRdb with MiXCR from the multiplex PCR reads. The repertoire consists of 9,000 to 10,000 distinct CDR3 sequences, with about 34% occurring once and the leading ten covering about 4%. Sequences were obtained from blood. The receptors were sampled from a human donor in good health.

The chain joins TRBV12-3 or TRBV12-4 to TRBJ1-1; possible D gene TRBD1, 5 bases. Trimming shortened V by 3 bases and J by 3 bases, and 11 bases separated the two germline ends. The CDR3 length is 14 residues. The CDR3 here is CASSLGGEYTEAFF. The CDR3 region has the DNA TGTGCCAGCAGTTTGGGGGGGGAATACACTGAAGCTTTCTTT.

Judged by abundance, this clonotype is medium-sized (0.01 to 0.1%). This chain joins TRBV29-1 and TRBJ1-1; 7 nucleotides line up with TRBD1. V gave up 5 bases and J gave up 10 bases; unmatched junction bases: 7. CDR3 size: 11 residues. CDR1 and CDR2 (germline): SQVTM, ANQGSEA. The CDR3 region has the DNA TGCAGCGTTTTAGCAGGGGGAGGAGCTTTCTTT. Translating it yields CSVLAGGGAFF. Drawing the rest from reference TRBV29-1 and TRBJ1-1, the complete variable domain is SAVISQKPSRDICQRGTSLTIQCQVDSQVTMMFWYRQQPGQSLTLIATANQGSEATYESGFVIDKFPISRPNLTFSTLTVSNMSPEDSSIYLCSVLAGGGAFFGQGTRLTVV.

This clonotype has just a few counts. One end of the junction is discordant with germline, which a read error may explain. The DNA for the CDR3 is TGCGCCAGCAGTGGGGCACAGGGATTGAACACTGAAGCTTTCTTT. Encoded protein: CASSGAQGLNTEAFF. J is TRBJ1-1 and V is TRBV6-5; D is perhaps TRBD1 (6 bases). Germline CDR1 reads MNHEY; CDR2 reads SVGAGI. The CDR3 is 15 amino acids.

The V call is TRBV11-1, the J call TRBJ1-1, with 7 bases matching TRBD1. The V gene end was trimmed by 4 bases and the J gene end by 5 bases; junction bases not matched to a gene: 4. The CDR3 spans 13 residues. Germline V lookup: CDR1 SGHAT, CDR2 FQDESV (reference sequence). This CDR3 is CASSSRQGTEAFF. CDR3 nucleotide sequence: TGTGCCAGCAGCTCCAGACAGGGAACTGAAGCTTTCTTT.

The CDR3 spells CSACKGKGNPEAFF. CDR3 in DNA: TGCAGCGCTTGTAAGGGAAAGGGCAACCCTGAAGCTTTCTTT. The chain uses TRBV29-1 and TRBJ1-1, with D hard to call. This CDR3 spans 14 amino acids. V lost 7 bases, J lost 6 bases, and 21 bases lay in between. Germline V lookup: CDR1 SQVTM, CDR2 ANQGSEA.

This CDR3 is CASSQGQPLDEQFF. The CDR3 DNA follows: TGTGCCAGCAGCCAAGGGCAGCCTCTGGATGAGCAGTTCTTC. The chain combines TRBV5-4 with TRBJ2-1; D is uncertain. Germline V gene data show CDR1 as SGHNT and CDR2 as YYREEE (reference sequence). V shed 4 bases and J shed 8 bases, with 16 bases lying between them. This CDR3 comprises 14 residues. Drawing the rest from reference TRBV5-4 and TRBJ2-1, the complete variable domain is ETGVTQSPTHLIKTRGQQVTLRCSSQSGHNTVSWYQQALGQGPQFIFQYYREEENGRGNFPPRFSGLQFPNYSSELNVNALELDDSALYLCASSQGQPLDEQFFGPGTRLTVL.

J is TRBJ2-5 and V is TRBV5-5, with D perhaps TRBD1 (5 bases). Between the trimmed V and J ends, which lost 6 bases and 3 bases, there was a span of 15 bases. Per the germline V gene, CDR1 is SGHKS and CDR2 is YYEKEE (reference sequence). This CDR3 has 14 amino acids. The CDR3 sequence: CASKQQVTEETQYF. Written as DNA, the CDR3 is TGTGCCAGCAAACAACAGGTCACTGAAGAGACCCAGTACTTC.

By share of the sample, this clonotype is medium-sized. The chain uses TRBV12-3 or TRBV12-4 and TRBJ1-2; D gene uncertain. This CDR3 has 11 residues. Trimming cost V 3 bases and J 6 bases, with 5 bases left between them. The CDR3 nucleotides are TGTGCCAGCAGTTTGCTCAATGGCTACACCTTC. Amino acid sequence: CASSLLNGYTF.

Concerning this clonotype: This may be a read error: a much more frequent sequence differs by one nucleotide. The chain carries TRBV6-5 and TRBJ1-2; a weak D match, TRBD1 (5 bases). The CDR3 runs to 12 residues. Per the germline V gene, CDR1 is MNHEY and CDR2 is SVGAGI. V was shortened by 6 bases and J by 4 bases, with 9 bases between the two germline ends. CDR3 nucleotides: TGTGCCAGCAGGGATGACAGCTATGGCTACACCTTC. Encoded protein: CASRDDSYGYTF.

A few counts support this clonotype. DNA for the CDR3: TGTGCCAGCAGTTACTCGACAGGCTACTATGGCTACACCTTC. Amino acid sequence: CASSYSTGYYGYTF. The chain links TRBV6-2 or TRBV6-3 to TRBJ1-2, with D possibly matching TRBD1 (6 bases). Per the germline V gene, CDR1 is MNHEY and CDR2 is SVGEGT. The CDR3 contains 14 residues. V lost 0 bases to trimming and J lost 3 bases, with 8 bases between them.

This clonotype has just a few counts. The chain recombines TRBV19 with TRBJ2-3; tentatively, D is TRBD1 (5 bases). This CDR3 has 14 amino acids. The germline CDR1 and CDR2 sequences are LNHDA and SQIVND (reference sequence). The germline V and J ends were trimmed by 6 bases and 0 bases, with 10 bases remaining between them. CDR3 in amino acids: CASSQRQSTDTQYF. The CDR3, as DNA: TGTGCCAGTAGCCAGAGACAGAGCACAGATACGCAGTATTTT.

The chain recombines TRBV20-1 with TRBJ2-2; D not certain. Germline V gene sequence: CDR1 DFQATT, CDR2 SNEGSKA (reference sequence). This CDR3 is 12 amino acids long. Trimming cost V 4 bases and J 8 bases, with 11 bases left between them. CDR3 in DNA: TGCAGTGCTATGAAGGTTTTGGGGGAGCTGTTTTTT. This sequence encodes CSAMKVLGELFF.

The chain carries TRBV5-6 and TRBJ1-1; D ambiguous. The CDR3 sequence is 11 residues long. Germline CDR1 and CDR2: SGHDT and YYEEEE. V was pared by 4 bases and J by 9 bases, with 10 bases between. CDR3 coding DNA: TGTGCCAGCAGCCTTGGCGTAAAAGCTTTCTTT. As protein: CASSLGVKAFF.

This sequence joins TRBV7-9 and TRBJ2-1; D possibly corresponds to TRBD2 (5 bases). Looked up from germline, CDR1 is SEHNR and CDR2 is FQNEAQ (reference sequence). The CDR3 consists of 14 residues. V lost 5 bases to trimming and J lost 0 bases, with 8 bases between them. The CDR3 protein is CASSNGGSYNEQFF. CDR3 coding DNA: TGTGCCAGCAGCAACGGAGGCTCCTACAATGAGCAGTTCTTC. The full variable domain, in which reference TRBV7-9 and TRBJ2-1 provide the parts outside the CDR3, is DTGVSQNPRHKITKRGQNVTFRCDPISEHNRLYWYRQTLGQGPEFLTYFQNEAQLEKSRLLSDRFSAERPKGSFSTLEIQRTEQGDSAMYLCASSNGGSYNEQFFGPGTRLTVL.

The chain carries TRBV5-5 and TRBJ2-7; TRBD1 aligns across 8 bases. The CDR3 is 17 residues long. J gave up 3 bases and V 1 base, and 12 bases lay outside the gene matches. Per germline, CDR1 SGHKS and CDR2 YYEKEE (reference sequence). For the CDR3, the DNA is TGTGCCAGCAGCTTGTATCCCTTGGCAGGGGGCGTCTACGAGCAGTACTTC. Its translation: CASSLYPLAGGVYEQYF.

The chain links TRBV12-3 or TRBV12-4 to TRBJ1-2; maybe TRBD1 (6 bases). Trimming stripped 3 bases from V and 4 bases from J, with 12 bases between. The CDR3 covers 14 residues. CDR3 nucleotides: TGTGCCAGCAGTTTCGGGGGGCTCGCCTATGGCTACACCTTC. As protein: CASSFGGLAYGYTF.

This CDR3 reads CASSLFASGGAGELFF. The CDR3, as DNA: TGTGCCAGCAGTTTATTTGCTAGCGGGGGGGCCGGGGAGCTGTTTTTT. The V call is TRBV28, the J call TRBJ2-2; TRBD2 aligns across 12 bases. Germline V gives CDR1 MDHEN, CDR2 SYDVKM. CDR3 length: 16 residues. V lost 1 base to trimming and J lost 6 bases; unmatched junction nucleotides: 3.

This chain connects TRBV27 to TRBJ2-7; the D is unclear. The CDR3 has 12 amino acids. The V and J ends lost 3 bases and 4 bases respectively, with 7 bases between them. CDR1 MNHEY and CDR2 SMNVEV come from the germline V gene (reference sequence). The CDR3 DNA is TGTGCCAGCAGTTTGAACGGGTACGAGCAGTACGTC. Its translation is CASSLNGYEQYV.

This clonotype was picked up a small number of times. The gene calls are TRBV19 and TRBJ2-1, with D tentatively TRBD2 (5 bases). V was trimmed by 2 bases and J by 0 bases, leaving 8 bases between them. Germline assignment: CDR1 LNHDA and CDR2 SQIVND (reference sequence). The CDR3 is 15 amino acids. The CDR3 DNA reads as TGTGCCAGTAGTATATCGGGGAGCTCCTACAATGAGCAGTTCTTC. Residues: CASSISGSSYNEQFF.

The rearrangement links TRBV13 to TRBJ2-7, with D possibly TRBD2 on 7 matching bases. With 6 bases removed from V and 2 bases from J, the gap between germline ends came to 11 bases. Germline CDR1 and CDR2: PRHDT and FYEKMQ (reference sequence). The CDR3 contains 13 residues. The CDR3 region is CASSSGGPYEQYF. DNA for the CDR3: TGTGCCAGCAGTTCGGGGGGCCCCTACGAGCAGTACTTC.

This sequence joins TRBV20-1 and TRBJ2-1; D is perhaps TRBD1 or TRBD2 (6 bases each). This CDR3 is built from 13 residues. Germline V CDR1 and CDR2: DFQATT, SNEGSKA (reference sequence). V lost 8 bases and J 6 bases, leaving 17 bases between the germline ends. The CDR3: CSSLRRGRNEQFF. The CDR3 DNA reads TGCAGTTCGCTCCGACGGGGGCGCAATGAGCAGTTCTTC.

The V gene is TRBV7-9, the J gene TRBJ2-5, with D uncertain. Per the germline V gene, CDR1 is SEHNR and CDR2 is FQNEAQ (reference sequence). CDR3 length equals 14 residues. With 5 bases removed from V and 0 bases from J, the gap between germline ends came to 10 bases. CDR3 coding DNA: TGTGCCAGCAGCCTGGCCCCAGACCAAGAGACCCAGTACTTC. Its protein product is CASSLAPDQETQYF.

In its sample, this clonotype was seen a few times. The V call is TRBV27, the J call TRBJ2-7; no clear D. V lost 5 bases and J lost 3, with 14 bases in between. CDR1 is MNHEY, CDR2 SMNVEV, per germline (reference sequence). The CDR3 sequence is 14 residues long. DNA for the CDR3: TGTGCCAGCAGTCCGTTGGACGGATACTACGAGCAGTACTTC. Translated: CASSPLDGYYEQYF.

The chain employs TRBV7-6 and TRBJ2-3; TRBD1 matches at 10 bases. Germline trimming cut 0 bases from V and 7 bases from J; bases unmatched to any gene: 13. The CDR3 extends over 18 amino acids. The germline CDR1 and CDR2 sequences are SGHVS and FNYEAQ. The CDR3 spells CASSLALFRQGAMNTQYF. The DNA for the CDR3 is TGTGCCAGCAGCTTAGCGCTATTCAGACAGGGGGCAATGAATACGCAGTATTTT.

J is TRBJ1-1 and V is TRBV28; 9 positions match TRBD1. The CDR3 totals 14 residues. Per germline, CDR1 MDHEN and CDR2 SYDVKM. V lost 6 bases and J lost 1; bases outside the gene matches: 3. DNA for the CDR3: TGTGCCAGCAGAACAGGGGGCGCGAACACTGAAGCTTTCTTT. The encoded protein is CASRTGGANTEAFF.

This clonotype came up a few times. The gene calls are TRBV12-3 or TRBV12-4 and TRBJ1-2; D gene ambiguous. Trimming removed 3 bases from V and 4 bases from J, with 9 bases in between. This CDR3 has 13 amino acids. The CDR3 DNA reads TGTGCCAGCAGTTTTGTTGAGGGCTATGGCTACACCTTC. It translates to CASSFVEGYGYTF.